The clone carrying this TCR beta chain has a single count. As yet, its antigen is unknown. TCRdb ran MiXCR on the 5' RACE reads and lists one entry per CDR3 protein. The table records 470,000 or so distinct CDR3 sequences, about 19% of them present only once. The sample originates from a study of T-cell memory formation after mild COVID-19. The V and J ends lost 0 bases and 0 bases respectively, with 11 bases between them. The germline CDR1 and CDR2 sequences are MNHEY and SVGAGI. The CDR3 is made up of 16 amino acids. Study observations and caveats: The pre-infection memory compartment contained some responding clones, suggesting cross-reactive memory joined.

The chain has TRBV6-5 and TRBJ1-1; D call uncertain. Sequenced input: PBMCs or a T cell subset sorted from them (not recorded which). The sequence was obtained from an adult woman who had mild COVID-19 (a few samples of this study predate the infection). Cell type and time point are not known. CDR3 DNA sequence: TGTGCCAGCAGTTACTCCCCGGACGCCATGAACACTGAAGCTTTCTTT. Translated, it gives CASSYSPDAMNTEAFF.